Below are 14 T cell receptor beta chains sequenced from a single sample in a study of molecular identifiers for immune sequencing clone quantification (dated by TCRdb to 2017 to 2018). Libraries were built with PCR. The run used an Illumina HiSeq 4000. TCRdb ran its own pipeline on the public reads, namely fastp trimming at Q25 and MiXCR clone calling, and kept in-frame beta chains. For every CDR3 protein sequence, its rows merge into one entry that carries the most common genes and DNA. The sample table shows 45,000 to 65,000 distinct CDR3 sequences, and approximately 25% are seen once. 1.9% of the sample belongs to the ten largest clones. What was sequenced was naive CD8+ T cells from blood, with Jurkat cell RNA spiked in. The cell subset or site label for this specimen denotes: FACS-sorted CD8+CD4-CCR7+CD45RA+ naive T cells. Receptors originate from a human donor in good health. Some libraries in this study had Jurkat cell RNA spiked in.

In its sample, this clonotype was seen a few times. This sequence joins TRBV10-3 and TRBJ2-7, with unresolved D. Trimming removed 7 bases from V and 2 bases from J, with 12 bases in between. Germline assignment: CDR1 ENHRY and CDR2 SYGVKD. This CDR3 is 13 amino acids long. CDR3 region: CAITSANAYEQYF. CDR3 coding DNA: TGTGCCATCACCAGTGCGAACGCCTACGAGCAGTACTTC.

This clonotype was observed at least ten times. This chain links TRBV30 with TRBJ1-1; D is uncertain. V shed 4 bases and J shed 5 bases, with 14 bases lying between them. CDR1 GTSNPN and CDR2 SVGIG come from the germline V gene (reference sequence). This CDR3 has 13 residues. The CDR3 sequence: CAWNLRPGTEAFF. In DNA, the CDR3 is TGTGCCTGGAATTTAAGGCCGGGGACTGAAGCTTTCTTT.

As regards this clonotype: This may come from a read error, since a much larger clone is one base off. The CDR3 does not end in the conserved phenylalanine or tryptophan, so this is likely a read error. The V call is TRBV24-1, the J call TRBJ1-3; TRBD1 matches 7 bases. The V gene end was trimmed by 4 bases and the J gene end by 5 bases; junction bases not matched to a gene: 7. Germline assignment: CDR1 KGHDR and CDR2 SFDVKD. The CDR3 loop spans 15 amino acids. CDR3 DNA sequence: TGTGCCACCAGTGACCCCGGGACAGCGAGAAACACCATATATCTT. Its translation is CATSDPGTARNTIYL.

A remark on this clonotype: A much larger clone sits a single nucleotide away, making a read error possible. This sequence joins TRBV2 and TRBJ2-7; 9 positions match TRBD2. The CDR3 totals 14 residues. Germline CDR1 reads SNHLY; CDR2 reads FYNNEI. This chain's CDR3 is CASSEIAGAYEQCF. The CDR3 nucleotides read TGTGCCAGCAGTGAAATAGCGGGAGCCTACGAGCAGTGCTTC.

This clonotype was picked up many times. The CDR3 sequence: CASSTGQGADEQYF. DNA of the CDR3: TGTGCCAGCAGCACGGGACAGGGGGCGGACGAGCAGTACTTC. The genes are TRBV11-3 and TRBJ2-7; TRBD1 aligns across 12 bases. V lost 5 bases, J lost 5 bases, and 4 bases stayed unmatched. This CDR3 is 14 amino acids long. The germline gives CDR1 SGHNT, CDR2 YENEEA.

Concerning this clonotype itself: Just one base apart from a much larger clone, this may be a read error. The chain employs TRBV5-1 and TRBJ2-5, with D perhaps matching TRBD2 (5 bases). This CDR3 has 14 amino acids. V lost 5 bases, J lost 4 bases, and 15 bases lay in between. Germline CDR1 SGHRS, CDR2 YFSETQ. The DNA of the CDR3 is TGCGCCAGCAGGCAGGACTCGTACCGAGAGACCCAGTACTTC. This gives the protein CASRQDSYRETQYF. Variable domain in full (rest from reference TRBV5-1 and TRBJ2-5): KAGVTQTPRYLIKTRGQQVTLSCSPISGHRSVSWYQQTPGQGLQFLFEYFSETQRNKGNFPGRFSGRQFSNSRSEMNVSTLELGDSALYLCASRQDSYRETQYFGPGTRLLVL.

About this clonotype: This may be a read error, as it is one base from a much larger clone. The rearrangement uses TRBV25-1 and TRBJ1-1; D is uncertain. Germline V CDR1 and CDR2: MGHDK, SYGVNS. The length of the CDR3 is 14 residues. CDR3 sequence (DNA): TGTGCCAGCTGTGAAGGCAGAATAAACACTGAAGCTTTCTTT. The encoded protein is CASCEGRINTEAFF.

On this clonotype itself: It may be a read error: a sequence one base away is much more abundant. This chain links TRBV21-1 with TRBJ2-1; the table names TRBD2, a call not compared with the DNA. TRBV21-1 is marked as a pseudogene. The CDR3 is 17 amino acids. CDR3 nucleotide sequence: TGTGCCAGCAGCACCGACGGGGGCGGGGGGGCCCGCAATGAGCAGTTCTTC. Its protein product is CASSTDGGGGARNEQFF.

The DNA of the CDR3 is TGCGCCAGCAGCCAAGCTGGGGTAGATACGCAGTATTTT. Translated, it gives CASSQAGVDTQYF. The chain recombines TRBV4-3 with TRBJ2-3; D call uncertain. V was trimmed by 1 base and J by 5 bases, leaving 7 bases between them. CDR3 length: 13 residues. The germline V gene encodes CDR1 LGHNA and CDR2 YSLEER.

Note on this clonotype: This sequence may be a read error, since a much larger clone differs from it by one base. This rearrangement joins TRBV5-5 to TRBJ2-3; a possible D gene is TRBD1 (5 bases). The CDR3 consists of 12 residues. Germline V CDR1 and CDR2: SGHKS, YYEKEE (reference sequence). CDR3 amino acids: CASSQITGTQYF. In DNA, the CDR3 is TGTGCCAGCAGCCAGATCACAGGTACGCAGTATTTT.

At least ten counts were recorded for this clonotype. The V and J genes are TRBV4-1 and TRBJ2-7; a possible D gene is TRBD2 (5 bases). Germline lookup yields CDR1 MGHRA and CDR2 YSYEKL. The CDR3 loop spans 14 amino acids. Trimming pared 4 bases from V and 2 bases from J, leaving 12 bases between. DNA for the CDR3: TGCGCCAGCAGCCTCCTGGACGGGGCCTACGAGCAGTACTTC. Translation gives CASSLLDGAYEQYF.

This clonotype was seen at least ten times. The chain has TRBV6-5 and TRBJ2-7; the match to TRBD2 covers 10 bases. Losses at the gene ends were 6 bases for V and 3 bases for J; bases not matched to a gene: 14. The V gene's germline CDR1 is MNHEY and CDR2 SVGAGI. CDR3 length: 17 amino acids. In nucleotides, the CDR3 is TGTGCCAGCAGCACTCCACCTAGCGGGGGAGTTTTCTACGAGCAGTACTTC. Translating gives CASSTPPSGGVFYEQYF.

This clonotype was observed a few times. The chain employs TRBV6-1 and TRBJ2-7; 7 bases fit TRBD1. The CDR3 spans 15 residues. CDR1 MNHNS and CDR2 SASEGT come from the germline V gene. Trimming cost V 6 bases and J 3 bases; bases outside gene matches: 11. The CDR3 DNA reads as TGTGCCAGCAGCACCCGGGACAGAGGTCTCTACGAGCAGTACTTC. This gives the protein CASSTRDRGLYEQYF.

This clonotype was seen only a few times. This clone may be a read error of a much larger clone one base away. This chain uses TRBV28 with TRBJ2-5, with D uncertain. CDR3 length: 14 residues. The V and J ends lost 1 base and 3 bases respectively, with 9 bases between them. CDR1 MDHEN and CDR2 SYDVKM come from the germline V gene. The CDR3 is CASSLLVEEETQYF. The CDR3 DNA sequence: TGTGCCAGCAGTTTATTAGTGGAAGAAGAGACCCAGTACTTC.